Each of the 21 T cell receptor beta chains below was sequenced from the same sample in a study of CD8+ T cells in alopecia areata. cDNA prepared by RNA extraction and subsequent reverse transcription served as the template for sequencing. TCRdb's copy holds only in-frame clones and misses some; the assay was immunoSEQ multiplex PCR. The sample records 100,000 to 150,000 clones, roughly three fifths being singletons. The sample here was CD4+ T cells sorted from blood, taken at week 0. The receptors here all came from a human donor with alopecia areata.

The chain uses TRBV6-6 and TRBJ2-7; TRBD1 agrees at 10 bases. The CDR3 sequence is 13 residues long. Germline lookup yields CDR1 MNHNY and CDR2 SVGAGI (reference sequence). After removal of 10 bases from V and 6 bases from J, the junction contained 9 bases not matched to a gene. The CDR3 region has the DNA TGTGCCACCTCCCGCGGACAGGGGGGCGAGCAGTACTTC. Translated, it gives CATSRGQGGEQYF.

The DNA of the CDR3 is TGTGCCAGCAGTTACGTGGGGGAGGGTGAGCAGTTCTTC. This encodes CASSYVGEGEQFF. The chain is built from TRBV6-5 and TRBJ2-1; TRBD2 matches at 7 bases. Per germline, CDR1 MNHEY and CDR2 SVGAGI. The CDR3 has 13 amino acids. Unmatched junction bases numbered 4, after V lost 2 bases and J lost 9 bases.

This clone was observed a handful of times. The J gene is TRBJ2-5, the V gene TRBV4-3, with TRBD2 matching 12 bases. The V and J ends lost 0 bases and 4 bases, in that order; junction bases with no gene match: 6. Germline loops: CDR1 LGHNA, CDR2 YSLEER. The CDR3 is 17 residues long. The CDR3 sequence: CASSQDPLTSGRETQYF. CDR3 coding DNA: TGCGCCAGCAGCCAAGATCCCCTGACTAGCGGGAGAGAGACCCAGTACTTC.

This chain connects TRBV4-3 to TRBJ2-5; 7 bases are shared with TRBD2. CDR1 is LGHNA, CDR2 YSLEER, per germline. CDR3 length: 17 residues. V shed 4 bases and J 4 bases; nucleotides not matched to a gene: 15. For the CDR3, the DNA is TGCGCCAGCAGCCCGAGAGCGGGGAGAGGGGCGGGAGAGACCCAGTACTTC. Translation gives CASSPRAGRGAGETQYF.

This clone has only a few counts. In nucleotides, the CDR3 is TGTGCCAGCATCCGGAGCGGGGGGGTATCCGGGGAGCTGTTTTTT. Translation gives CASIRSGGVSGELFF. This sequence joins TRBV6-5 and TRBJ2-2; TRBD2 matches at 10 bases. The germline CDR1 and CDR2 sequences are MNHEY and SVGAGI. J was trimmed by 6 bases and V by 7 bases; bases with no gene match: 8. This CDR3 is 15 amino acids long.

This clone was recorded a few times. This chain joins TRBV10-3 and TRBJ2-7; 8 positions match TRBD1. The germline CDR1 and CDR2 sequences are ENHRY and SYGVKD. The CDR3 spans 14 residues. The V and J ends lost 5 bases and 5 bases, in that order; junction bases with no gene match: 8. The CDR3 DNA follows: TGTGCCATCAGTCACGGACAGGGTGGCCACGAGCAGTACTTC. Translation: CAISHGQGGHEQYF.

The CDR3 reads CASSSQGAFDQPQHF. CDR3 coding DNA: TGTGCCAGCAGTTCCCAGGGGGCATTTGATCAGCCCCAGCATTTT. V and J are TRBV28 and TRBJ1-5, with 8 bases aligning to TRBD1. V lost 4 bases, J lost 5 bases, and 7 bases stayed unmatched. The CDR3 contains 15 residues. Germline V CDR1 and CDR2: MDHEN, SYDVKM.

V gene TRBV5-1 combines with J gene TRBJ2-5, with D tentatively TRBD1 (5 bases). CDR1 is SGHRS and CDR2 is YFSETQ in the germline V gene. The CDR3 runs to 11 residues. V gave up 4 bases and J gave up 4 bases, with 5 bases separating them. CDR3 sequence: CASSGAETQYF. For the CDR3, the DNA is TGCGCCAGCAGCGGGGCAGAGACCCAGTACTTC. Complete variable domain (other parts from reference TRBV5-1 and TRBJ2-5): KAGVTQTPRYLIKTRGQQVTLSCSPISGHRSVSWYQQTPGQGLQFLFEYFSETQRNKGNFPGRFSGRQFSNSRSEMNVSTLELGDSALYLCASSGAETQYFGPGTRLLVL.

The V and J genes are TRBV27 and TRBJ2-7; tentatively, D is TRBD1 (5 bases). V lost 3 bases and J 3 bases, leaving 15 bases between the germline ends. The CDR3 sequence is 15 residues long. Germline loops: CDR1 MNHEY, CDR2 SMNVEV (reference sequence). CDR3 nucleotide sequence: TGTGCCAGCAGTTTTAAATGGGGCGTCAACTACGAGCAGTACTTC. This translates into CASSFKWGVNYEQYF.

The CDR3, as DNA: TGTGCCACAGGGTCGGGGCGTGGTCTCCGGGAGACCCAGTACTTC. It codes for CATGSGRGLRETQYF. The chain joins TRBV10-3 to TRBJ2-5; D could derive from TRBD1 or TRBD2 (5 bases each). Germline V CDR1 and CDR2: ENHRY, SYGVKD. The germline V and J ends were trimmed by 10 bases and 5 bases, with 23 bases remaining between them. The CDR3 spans 15 residues.

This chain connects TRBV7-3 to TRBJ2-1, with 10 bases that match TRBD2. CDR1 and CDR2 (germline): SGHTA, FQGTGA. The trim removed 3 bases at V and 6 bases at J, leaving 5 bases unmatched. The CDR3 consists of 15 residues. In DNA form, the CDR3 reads TGTGCCAGCAGCTTTCCACTAGCGGGACCCAATGAGCAGTTCTTC. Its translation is CASSFPLAGPNEQFF.

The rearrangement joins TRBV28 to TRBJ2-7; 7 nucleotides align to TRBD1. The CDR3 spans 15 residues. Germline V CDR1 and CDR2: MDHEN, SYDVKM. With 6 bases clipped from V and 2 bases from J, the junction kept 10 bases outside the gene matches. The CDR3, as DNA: TGTGCCAGCAGGGCAACAGGGGCGTCAACCTACGAGCAGTACTTC. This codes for CASRATGASTYEQYF.

The CDR3 DNA is TGTGCCAGTAGTATAGGTTTGATAACCAAAAACATTCAGTACTTC. Its protein is CASSIGLITKNIQYF. The genes are TRBV19 and TRBJ2-4; D unclear. Trimming took off 1 base at V and 2 bases at J, with 9 bases between the two ends. The germline CDR1 and CDR2 sequences are LNHDA and SQIVND (reference sequence). The length of the CDR3 is 15 residues.

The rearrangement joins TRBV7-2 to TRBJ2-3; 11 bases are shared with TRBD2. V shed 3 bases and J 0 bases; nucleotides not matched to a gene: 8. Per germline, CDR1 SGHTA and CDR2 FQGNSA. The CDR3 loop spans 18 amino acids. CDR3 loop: CASSFRLAGTSSTDTQYF. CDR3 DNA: TGTGCCAGCAGCTTCCGACTAGCGGGAACCTCTAGCACAGATACGCAGTATTTT.

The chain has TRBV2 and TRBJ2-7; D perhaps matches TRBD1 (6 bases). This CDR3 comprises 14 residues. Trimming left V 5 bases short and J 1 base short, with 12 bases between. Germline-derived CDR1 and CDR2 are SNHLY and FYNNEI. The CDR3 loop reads CASSLNRDSYEQYF. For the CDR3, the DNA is TGTGCCAGCAGTTTAAACAGGGATTCCTACGAGCAGTACTTC.

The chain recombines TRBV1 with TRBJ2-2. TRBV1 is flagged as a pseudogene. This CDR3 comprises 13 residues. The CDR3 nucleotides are TGCACCAGCAGCCGACCCTACACCGGGGAGCTGTTTTTT. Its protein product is CTSSRPYTGELFF.

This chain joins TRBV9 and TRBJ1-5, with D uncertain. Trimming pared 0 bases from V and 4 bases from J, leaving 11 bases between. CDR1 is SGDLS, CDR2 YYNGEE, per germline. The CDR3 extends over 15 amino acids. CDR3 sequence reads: CASSVATGPNQPQHF. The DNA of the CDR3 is TGTGCCAGCAGCGTAGCTACGGGCCCGAATCAGCCCCAGCATTTT.

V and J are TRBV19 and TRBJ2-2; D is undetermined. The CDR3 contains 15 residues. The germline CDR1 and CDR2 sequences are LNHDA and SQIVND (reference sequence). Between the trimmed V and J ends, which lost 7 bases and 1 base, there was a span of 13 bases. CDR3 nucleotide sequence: TGTGCCAGTACCCCATACTACCGGAACACCGGGGAGCTGTTTTTT. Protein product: CASTPYYRNTGELFF.

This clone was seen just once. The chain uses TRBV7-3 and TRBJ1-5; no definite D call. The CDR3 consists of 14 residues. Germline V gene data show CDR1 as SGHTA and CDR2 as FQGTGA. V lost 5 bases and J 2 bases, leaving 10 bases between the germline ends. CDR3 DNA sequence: TGTGCCAGCAGCAAAACTGGAGGCAATCAGCCCCAGCATTTT. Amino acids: CASSKTGGNQPQHF.

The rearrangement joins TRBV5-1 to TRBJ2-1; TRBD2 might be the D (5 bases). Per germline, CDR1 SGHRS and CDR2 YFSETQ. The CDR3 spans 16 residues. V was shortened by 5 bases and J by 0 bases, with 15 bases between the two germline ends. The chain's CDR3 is CASRDIARSSYNEQFF. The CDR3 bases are TGCGCCAGCAGAGATATAGCGAGGAGCTCCTACAATGAGCAGTTCTTC.

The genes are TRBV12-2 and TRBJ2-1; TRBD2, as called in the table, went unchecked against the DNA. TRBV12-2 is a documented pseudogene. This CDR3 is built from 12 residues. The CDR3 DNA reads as TGTGCAAGTCGTGGGACTAGCGATGAGCAGTTCTTC. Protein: CASRGTSDEQFF.